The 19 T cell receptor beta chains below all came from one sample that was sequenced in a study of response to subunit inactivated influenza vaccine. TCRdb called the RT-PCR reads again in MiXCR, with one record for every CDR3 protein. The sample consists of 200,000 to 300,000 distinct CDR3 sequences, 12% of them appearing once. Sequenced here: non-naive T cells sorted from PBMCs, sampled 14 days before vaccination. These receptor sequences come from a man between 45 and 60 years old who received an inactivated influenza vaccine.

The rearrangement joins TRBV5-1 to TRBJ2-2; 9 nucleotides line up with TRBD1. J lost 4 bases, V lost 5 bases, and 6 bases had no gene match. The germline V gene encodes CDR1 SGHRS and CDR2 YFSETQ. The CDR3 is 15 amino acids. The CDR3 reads CASSAGTGITGELFF. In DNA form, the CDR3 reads TGCGCCAGCAGTGCCGGGACAGGGATCACCGGGGAGCTGTTTTTT.

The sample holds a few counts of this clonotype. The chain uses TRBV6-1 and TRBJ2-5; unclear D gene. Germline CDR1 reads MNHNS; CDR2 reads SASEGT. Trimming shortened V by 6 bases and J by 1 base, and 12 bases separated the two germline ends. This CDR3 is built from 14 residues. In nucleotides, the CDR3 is TGTGCCAGCAGACCCGAGGTAGCCCAAGAGACCCAGTACTTC. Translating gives CASRPEVAQETQYF.

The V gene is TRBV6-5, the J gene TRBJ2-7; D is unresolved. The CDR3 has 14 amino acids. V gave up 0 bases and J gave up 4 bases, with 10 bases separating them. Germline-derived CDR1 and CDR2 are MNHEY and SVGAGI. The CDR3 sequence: CASSYSANRYEQYF. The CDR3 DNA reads TGTGCCAGCAGTTACTCGGCGAACCGTTACGAGCAGTACTTC.

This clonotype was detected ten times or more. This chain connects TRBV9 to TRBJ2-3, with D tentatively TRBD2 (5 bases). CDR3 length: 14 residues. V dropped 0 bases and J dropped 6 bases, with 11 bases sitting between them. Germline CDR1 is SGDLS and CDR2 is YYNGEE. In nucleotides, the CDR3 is TGTGCCAGCAGCGTAGATGCAGCGGAGGATACGCAGTATTTT. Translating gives CASSVDAAEDTQYF.

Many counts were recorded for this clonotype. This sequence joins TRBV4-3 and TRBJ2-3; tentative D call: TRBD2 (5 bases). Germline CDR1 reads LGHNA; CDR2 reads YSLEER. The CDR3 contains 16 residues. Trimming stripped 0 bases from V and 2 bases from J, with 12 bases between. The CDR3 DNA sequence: TGCGCCAGCAGCCAAGATTTTCGGGGATCCACAGATACGCAGTATTTT. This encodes CASSQDFRGSTDTQYF.

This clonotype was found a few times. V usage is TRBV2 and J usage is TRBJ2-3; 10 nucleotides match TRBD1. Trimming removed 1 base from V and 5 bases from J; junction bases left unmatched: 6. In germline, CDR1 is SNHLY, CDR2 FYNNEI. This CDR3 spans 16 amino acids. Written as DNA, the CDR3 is TGTGCCAGCAGTGAAGTAGGGACAGGGGCTGGAGATACGCAGTATTTT. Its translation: CASSEVGTGAGDTQYF.

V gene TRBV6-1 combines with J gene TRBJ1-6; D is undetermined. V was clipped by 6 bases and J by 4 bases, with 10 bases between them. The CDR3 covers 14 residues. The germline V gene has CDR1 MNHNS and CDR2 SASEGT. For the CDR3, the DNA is TGTGCCAGCAGCCAAGGGATATATAATTCACCCCTCCACTTT. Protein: CASSQGIYNSPLHF.

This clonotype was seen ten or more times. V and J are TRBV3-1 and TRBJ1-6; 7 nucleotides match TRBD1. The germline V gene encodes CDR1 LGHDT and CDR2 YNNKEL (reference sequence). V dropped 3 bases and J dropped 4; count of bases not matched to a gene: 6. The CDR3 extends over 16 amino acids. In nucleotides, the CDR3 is TGTGCCAGCAGCCAGAGGGGGACAGCATATAATTCACCCCTCCACTTT. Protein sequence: CASSQRGTAYNSPLHF. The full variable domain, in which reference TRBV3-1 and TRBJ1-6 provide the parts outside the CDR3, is DTAVSQTPKYLVTQMGNDKSIKCEQNLGHDTMYWYKQDSKKFLKIMFSYNNKELIINETVPNRFSPKSPDKAHLNLHINSLELGDSAVYFCASSQRGTAYNSPLHFGNGTRLTVT.

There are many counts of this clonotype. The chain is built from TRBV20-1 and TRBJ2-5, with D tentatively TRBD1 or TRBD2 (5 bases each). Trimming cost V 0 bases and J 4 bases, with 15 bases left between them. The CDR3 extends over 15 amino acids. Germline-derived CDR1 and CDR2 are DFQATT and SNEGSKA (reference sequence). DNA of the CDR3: TGCAGTGCTAGAGACAATTCCAGGGAGATAGAGACCCAGTACTTC. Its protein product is CSARDNSREIETQYF.

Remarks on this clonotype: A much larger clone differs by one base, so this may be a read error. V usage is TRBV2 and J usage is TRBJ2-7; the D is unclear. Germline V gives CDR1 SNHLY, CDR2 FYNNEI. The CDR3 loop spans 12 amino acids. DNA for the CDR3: TGTGCCAACAGTTCCGGTGGGGACGAGCAGTACTTC. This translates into CANSSGGDEQYF.

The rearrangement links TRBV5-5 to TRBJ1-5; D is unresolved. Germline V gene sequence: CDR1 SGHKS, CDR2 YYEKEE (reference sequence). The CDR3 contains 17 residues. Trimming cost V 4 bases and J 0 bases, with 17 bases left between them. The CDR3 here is CASSPLGGDGSNQPQHF. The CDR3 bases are TGTGCCAGCAGCCCACTCGGAGGCGATGGTAGCAATCAGCCCCAGCATTTT.

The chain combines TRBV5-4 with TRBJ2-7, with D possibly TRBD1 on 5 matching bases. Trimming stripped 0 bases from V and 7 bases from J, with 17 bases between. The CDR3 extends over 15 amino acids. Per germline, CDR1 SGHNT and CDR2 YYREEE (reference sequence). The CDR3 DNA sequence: TGTGCCAGCAGCTTGGTTGGTAGGGGAAAGGAAGAGCAGTACTTC. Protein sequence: CASSLVGRGKEEQYF.

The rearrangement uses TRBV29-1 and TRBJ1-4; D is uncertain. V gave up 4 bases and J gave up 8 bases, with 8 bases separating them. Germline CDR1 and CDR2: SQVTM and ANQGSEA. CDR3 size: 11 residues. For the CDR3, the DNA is TGCAGCGTTGCCGTAGTCGAAAAACTGTTTTTT. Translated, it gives CSVAVVEKLFF.

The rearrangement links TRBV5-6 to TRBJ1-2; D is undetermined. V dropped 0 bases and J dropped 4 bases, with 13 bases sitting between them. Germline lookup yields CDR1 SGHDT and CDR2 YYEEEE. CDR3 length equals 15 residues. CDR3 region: CASSLVSGSLYGYTF. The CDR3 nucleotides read TGTGCCAGCAGCTTGGTTTCGGGGTCCCTCTATGGCTACACCTTC.

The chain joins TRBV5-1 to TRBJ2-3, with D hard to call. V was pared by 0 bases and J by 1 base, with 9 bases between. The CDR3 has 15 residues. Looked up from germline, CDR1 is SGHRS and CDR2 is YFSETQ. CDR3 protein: CASSLAIRGTDTQYF. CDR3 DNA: TGCGCCAGCAGCTTGGCCATTAGGGGCACAGATACGCAGTATTTT.

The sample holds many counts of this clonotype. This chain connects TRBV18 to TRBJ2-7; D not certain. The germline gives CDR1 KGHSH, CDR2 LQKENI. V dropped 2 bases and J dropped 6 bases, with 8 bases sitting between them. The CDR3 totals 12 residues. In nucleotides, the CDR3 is TGTGCCAGCTCACCATACAGTTCCGAGCAGTACTTC. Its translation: CASSPYSSEQYF.

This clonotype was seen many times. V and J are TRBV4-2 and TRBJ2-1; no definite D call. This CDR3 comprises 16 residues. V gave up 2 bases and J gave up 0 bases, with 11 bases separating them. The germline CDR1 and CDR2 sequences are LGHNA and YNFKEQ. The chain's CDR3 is CASSQTEAPSYNEQFF. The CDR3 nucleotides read TGTGCCAGCAGCCAAACAGAAGCTCCCTCCTACAATGAGCAGTTCTTC.

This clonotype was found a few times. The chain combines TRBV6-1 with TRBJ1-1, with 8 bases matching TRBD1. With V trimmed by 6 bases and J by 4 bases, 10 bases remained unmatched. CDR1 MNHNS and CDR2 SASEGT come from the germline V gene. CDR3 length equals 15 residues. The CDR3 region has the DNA TGTGCCAGCAGCGAAAACAGGGGGTCTGTCACTGAAGCTTTCTTT. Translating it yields CASSENRGSVTEAFF.

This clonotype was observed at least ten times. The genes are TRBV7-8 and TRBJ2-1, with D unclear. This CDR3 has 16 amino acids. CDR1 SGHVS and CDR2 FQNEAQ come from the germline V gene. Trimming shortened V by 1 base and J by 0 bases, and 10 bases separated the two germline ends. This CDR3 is CASSLVLMTSYNEQFF. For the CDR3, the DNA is TGTGCCAGCAGCTTAGTTCTTATGACCTCCTACAATGAGCAGTTCTTC.